This T cell receptor (beta chain) was documented in a study of human T cells and chemical hapten exposure. For the study at large: Readings were taken at 6 days from patch tests that had applied 0.01% DPC to the upper back. TCR yields per sample varied mostly from small pooled library volume differences.

Time point in this sample: patch test 3, about 24 weeks after DPC sensitization. Regarding treatment: therapeutic diphenylcyclopropenone sensitization with weekly scalp DPC. Blood draws came first, before each patch test. The CDR3 contains 15 residues. From germline, CDR1 is DFQATT and CDR2 SNEGSKA (reference sequence). The junction had 12 bases not matched to a gene; V was cut back by 3 bases and J by 7 bases. Library construction involved attaching unique molecular identifiers to individual cDNA molecules, which allowed quantitative, reproducible TCR counting. TCRdb independently ran MiXCR on the RACE reads; one entry per CDR3 protein. The sample lists more than 150,000 distinct CDR3 sequences, roughly a quarter seen once, with about 2.3% in the top ten.

The sequenced sample was whole blood, obtained in connection with sensitization to the hapten diphenylcyclopropenone (DPC). V and J are TRBV20-1 and TRBJ1-5; 7 bases agree with TRBD1. The TCR originated in a woman in her thirties or forties with alopecia areata. Some clones in this sample may be carry-over from other donors' samples. For the CDR3, the DNA is TGCAGTGCTAGGGGAGACAGGGCCCGGGGGCAGCCCCAGCATTTT. Its translation is CSARGDRARGQPQHF.